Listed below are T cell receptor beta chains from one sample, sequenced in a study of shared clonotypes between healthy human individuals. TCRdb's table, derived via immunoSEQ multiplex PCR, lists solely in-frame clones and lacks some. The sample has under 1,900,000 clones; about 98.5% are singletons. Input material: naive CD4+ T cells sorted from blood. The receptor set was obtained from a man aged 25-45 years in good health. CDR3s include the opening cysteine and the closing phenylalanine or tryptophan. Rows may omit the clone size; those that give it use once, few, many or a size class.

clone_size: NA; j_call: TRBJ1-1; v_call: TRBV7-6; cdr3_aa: CASSTPFWASDIGMNTEAFF
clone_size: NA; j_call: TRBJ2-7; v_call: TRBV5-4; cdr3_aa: CASSRGTSGMLYEQYF
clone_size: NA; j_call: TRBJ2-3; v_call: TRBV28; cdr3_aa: CASSRGLAGATHTQYF
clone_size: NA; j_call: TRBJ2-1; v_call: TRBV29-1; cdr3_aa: CSVRRDGNEQFF
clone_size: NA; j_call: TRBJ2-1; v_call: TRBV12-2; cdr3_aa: CASRLGSSYNEQFF
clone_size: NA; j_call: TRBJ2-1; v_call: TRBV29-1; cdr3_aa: CSVVTPLAGVSNEQFF
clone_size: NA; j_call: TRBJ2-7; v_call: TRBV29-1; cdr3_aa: CSVVSRSSYEQYF
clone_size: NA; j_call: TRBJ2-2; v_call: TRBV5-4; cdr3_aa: CASSPKSGSGAGELFF
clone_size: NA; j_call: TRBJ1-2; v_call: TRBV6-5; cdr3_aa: CASRGSTGGYTF
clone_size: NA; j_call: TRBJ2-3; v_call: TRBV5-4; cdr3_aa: CASSLDGSTDTQYF
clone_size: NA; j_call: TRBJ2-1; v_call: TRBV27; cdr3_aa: CASSLLGTEYTVFF
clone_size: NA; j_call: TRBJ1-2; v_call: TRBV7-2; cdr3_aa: CASSLDRVNYGYTF
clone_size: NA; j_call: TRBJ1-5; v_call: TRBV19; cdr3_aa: CASNKHGTQAGLGHSNQPQHF
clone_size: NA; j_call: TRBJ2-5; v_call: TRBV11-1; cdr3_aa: CASSLNIEGETQYF
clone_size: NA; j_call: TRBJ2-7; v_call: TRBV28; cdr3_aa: CASSFATAGGPVEQYF
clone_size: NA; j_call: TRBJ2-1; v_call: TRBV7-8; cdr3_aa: CASSPLLLADFNEQFF
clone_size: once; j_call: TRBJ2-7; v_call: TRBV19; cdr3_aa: CASSSKGLAASYEQYF
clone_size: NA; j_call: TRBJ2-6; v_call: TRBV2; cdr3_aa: CASLRVPTSGANVLTF
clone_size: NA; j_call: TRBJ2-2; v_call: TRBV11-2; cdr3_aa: CASSSTDWAGELFF
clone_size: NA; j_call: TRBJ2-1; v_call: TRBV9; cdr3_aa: CASSVGSSYNEQFF
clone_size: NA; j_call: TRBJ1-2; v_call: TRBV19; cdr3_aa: CASSSGQRNYGYTF
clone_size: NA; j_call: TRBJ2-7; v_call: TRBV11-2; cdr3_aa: CASSLQGTGNYEQYF
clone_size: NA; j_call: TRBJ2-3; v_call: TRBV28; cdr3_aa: CASSSRLAGGLVFSTDTQYF
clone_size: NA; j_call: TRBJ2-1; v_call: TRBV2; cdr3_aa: CASNGGVAGGWYNEQFF
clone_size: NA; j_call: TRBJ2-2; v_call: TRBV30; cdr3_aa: CACTPQGLNTGELFF
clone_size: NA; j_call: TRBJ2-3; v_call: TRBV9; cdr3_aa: CASSAVAASTDTQYF
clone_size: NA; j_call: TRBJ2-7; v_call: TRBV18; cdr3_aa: CASSPTGKVWYEQYF
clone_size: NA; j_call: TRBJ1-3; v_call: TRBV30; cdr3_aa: CAWSEGNTIYF
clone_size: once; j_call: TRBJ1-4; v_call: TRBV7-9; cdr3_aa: CASSRSDARNEKLFF
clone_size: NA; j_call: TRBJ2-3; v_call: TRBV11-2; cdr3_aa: CASSFPRNTQYF
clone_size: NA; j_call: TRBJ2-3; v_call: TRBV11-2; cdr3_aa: CASSLMVDTDTQYF
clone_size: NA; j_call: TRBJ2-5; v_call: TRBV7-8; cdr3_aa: CASSLRGLETQYF
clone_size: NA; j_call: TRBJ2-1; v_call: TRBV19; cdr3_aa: CASSMTGRTSDEQFF
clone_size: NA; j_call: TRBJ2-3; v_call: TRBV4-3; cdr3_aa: CASSHEKLGTDTQYF
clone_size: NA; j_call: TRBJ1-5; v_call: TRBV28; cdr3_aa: CASSTDTRTNQPQHF
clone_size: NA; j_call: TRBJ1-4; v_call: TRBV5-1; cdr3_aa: CASSPSGATNEKLFF
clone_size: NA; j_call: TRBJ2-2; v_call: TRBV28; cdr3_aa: CASSLTRAGTGELFF
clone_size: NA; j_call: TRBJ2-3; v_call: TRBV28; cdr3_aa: CASSSYTSGFGEDTQYF
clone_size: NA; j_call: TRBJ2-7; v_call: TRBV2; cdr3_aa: CASSVDSSSYEQYF
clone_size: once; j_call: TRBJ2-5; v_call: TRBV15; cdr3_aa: CAVTGKYQETQYF
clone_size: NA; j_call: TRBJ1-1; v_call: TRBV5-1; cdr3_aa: CASSRGGGLNTEAFF
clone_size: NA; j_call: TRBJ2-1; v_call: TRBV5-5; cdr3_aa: CASSLALASSYNEQFF
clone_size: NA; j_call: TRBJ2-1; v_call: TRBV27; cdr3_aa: CASSLPRRPYNEQFF
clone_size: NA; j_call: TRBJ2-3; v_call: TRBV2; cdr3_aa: CASSPTAPDTQYF
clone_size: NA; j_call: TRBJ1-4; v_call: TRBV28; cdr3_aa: CASIPGGHQNEKLFF
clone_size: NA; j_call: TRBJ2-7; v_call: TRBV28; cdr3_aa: CASSRPGTSFSYEQYF
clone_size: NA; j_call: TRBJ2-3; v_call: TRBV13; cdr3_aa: CASSSLAGGSTDTQYF
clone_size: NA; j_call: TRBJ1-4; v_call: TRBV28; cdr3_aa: CASSFRQGFEKLFF
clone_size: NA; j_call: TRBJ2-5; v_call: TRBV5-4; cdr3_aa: CASSLQGPQTQYF
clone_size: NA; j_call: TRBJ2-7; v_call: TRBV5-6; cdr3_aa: CASSLVGISYEQYF
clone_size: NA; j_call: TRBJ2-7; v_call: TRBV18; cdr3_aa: CASSPGPMDEQYF
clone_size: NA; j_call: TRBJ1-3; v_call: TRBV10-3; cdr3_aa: CAISQNLQGHPGNTIYF
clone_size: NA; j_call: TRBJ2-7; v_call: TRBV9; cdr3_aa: CASSVGTDPYEQYF
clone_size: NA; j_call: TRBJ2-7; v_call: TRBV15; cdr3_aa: CATSLGTSGSRTYEQYF
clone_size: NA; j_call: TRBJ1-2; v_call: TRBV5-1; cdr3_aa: CATSPERGPNPLGYTF
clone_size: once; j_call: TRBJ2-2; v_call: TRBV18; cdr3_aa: CASSRRSPGELFF
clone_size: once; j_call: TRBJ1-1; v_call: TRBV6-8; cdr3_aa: CASRNWSTEAFF
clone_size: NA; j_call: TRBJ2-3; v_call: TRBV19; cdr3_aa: CARLFGADTQYF
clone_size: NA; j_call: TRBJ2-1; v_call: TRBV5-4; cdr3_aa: CASSLNRDPYNEQFF